This TCR beta chain was identified during a study of cytomegalovirus exposure and HLA in healthy donors. Regarding this clone: The antigen is undetermined.

Primers included in the PCR were 60 Vbeta and 13 Jbeta primers. The repertoire was sequenced with immunoSEQ multiplex PCR; TCRdb's copy has only in-frame clones and lacks some. Its listing shows 70,000 to 100,000 clones. General observations from the study: Sequencing likely generated an artifact that appeared as a cluster of highly shared sequence variants.

The clonotype was recovered from a man younger than 35 in good health and CMV-seropositive. Sequencing used PBMCs.

The CDR3 DNA reads as TGTGCCAGCAGCTGGCAGGACAGGTTGAACACTGAAGCTTTCTTT. Translated, it gives CASSWQDRLNTEAFF. V and J are TRBV7-2 and TRBJ1-1; 7 nucleotides line up with TRBD1. Germline V lookup: CDR1 SGHTA, CDR2 FQGNSA. V shed 4 bases, J shed 0 bases, and the junction held 5 bases outside the gene matches. This CDR3 has 15 residues.